The 27 T cell receptor beta chains in this list originate from one sample, sequenced in a study of CD8+ T cells in alopecia areata. Sequencing templates came from extracted RNA that was reverse transcribed into cDNA. The protocol was immunoSEQ multiplex PCR, while the TCRdb copy is restricted to in-frame clones and leaves out a portion. This table has around 110,000 clones, roughly 55% appearing once. Treatment given: oral pan-JAK inhibitor, 5-10 mg twice daily. Sequences were derived from CD8+ T cells sorted from blood, sampled at week 24, from a patient treated with tofacitinib. These receptors were obtained from a human donor with alopecia areata.

The V and J genes are TRBV5-6 and TRBJ1-4, with 7 bases that match TRBD1. V lost 3 bases to trimming and J lost 10 bases; unmatched junction nucleotides: 9. Germline CDR1 reads SGHDT; CDR2 reads YYEEEE. This CDR3 is 14 amino acids long. In nucleotides, the CDR3 is TGTGCCAGCAGCTCTGACAGGGTGGGAGGAAAACTGTTTTTT. It encodes CASSSDRVGGKLFF. Together with reference TRBV5-6 and TRBJ1-4, the CDR3 gives the full variable domain: DAGVTQSPTHLIKTRGQQVTLRCSPKSGHDTVSWYQQALGQGPQFIFQYYEEEERQRGNFPDRFSGHQFPNYSSELNVNALLLGDSALYLCASSSDRVGGKLFFGSGTQLSVL.

The rearrangement uses TRBV6-5 and TRBJ2-7; a possible D gene is TRBD2 (6 bases). V lost 2 bases, J lost 3 bases, and 11 bases lay in between. The germline CDR1 and CDR2 sequences are MNHEY and SVGAGI. This CDR3 region has 14 residues. The CDR3 protein is CASSYGGKDYEQYF. CDR3 bases: TGTGCCAGCAGTTACGGGGGGAAGGACTACGAGCAGTACTTC.

In its sample, this clone was seen a few times. The rearrangement joins TRBV6-1 to TRBJ1-5; D might be TRBD1 (6 bases). CDR3 length equals 16 residues. Germline CDR1 is MNHNS and CDR2 is SASEGT. V lost 0 bases to trimming and J lost 2 bases, with 11 bases between them. CDR3 loop: CASSEAPGVGNQPQHF. As DNA, the CDR3 is TGTGCCAGCAGTGAAGCGCCAGGGGTGGGCAATCAGCCCCAGCATTTT.

CDR3 nucleotide sequence: TGTGCCATCACACGGGTAGGACTAGCGCTTCAAGAGACCCAGTACTTC. Amino acids: CAITRVGLALQETQYF. The chain is built from TRBV10-3 and TRBJ2-5, with 9 bases fitting TRBD2. With 7 bases clipped from V and 2 bases from J, the junction kept 11 bases outside the gene matches. Germline CDR1 is ENHRY and CDR2 is SYGVKD. This CDR3 region has 16 residues.

This chain joins TRBV19 and TRBJ2-1, with D unresolved. This CDR3 is built from 14 residues. V was clipped by 0 bases and J by 7 bases, with 10 bases between them. Germline V gene data show CDR1 as LNHDA and CDR2 as SQIVND (reference sequence). The CDR3 reads CASSIDGLVNEQFF. CDR3 sequence (DNA): TGTGCCAGTAGTATAGATGGCCTCGTGAATGAGCAGTTCTTC.

This clone has a single count. The chain combines TRBV6-1 with TRBJ2-1, with D perhaps matching TRBD1 (5 bases). Germline values: CDR1 MNHNS, CDR2 SASEGT. Trimming pared 7 bases from V and 3 bases from J, leaving 10 bases between. The CDR3 loop spans 13 amino acids. Written as DNA, the CDR3 is TGTGCCAGCACAGGGCCCTACTACAATGAGCAGTTCTTC. Translating it yields CASTGPYYNEQFF.

The chain recombines TRBV4-3 with TRBJ2-2, with TRBD1 identical over 8 bases. The junction had 5 bases not matched to a gene; V was cut back by 0 bases and J by 5 bases. The CDR3 covers 16 residues. Germline CDR1 reads LGHNA; CDR2 reads YSLEER. The CDR3 spells CASSQEQDRATGELFF. The CDR3 DNA is TGCGCCAGCAGCCAAGAGCAGGACAGGGCGACCGGGGAGCTGTTTTTT.

CDR3 DNA: TGTGCCAGCAGCTCGGGCCCTCTAGATACGCAGTATTTT. It encodes CASSSGPLDTQYF. The V and J genes are TRBV5-6 and TRBJ2-3; D remains unclear. CDR1 SGHDT and CDR2 YYEEEE come from the germline V gene. The CDR3 loop spans 13 amino acids. Deletions cut 3 bases from V and 5 bases from J, with 10 bases between. The full variable domain, completed using reference TRBV5-6 and TRBJ2-3, is DAGVTQSPTHLIKTRGQQVTLRCSPKSGHDTVSWYQQALGQGPQFIFQYYEEEERQRGNFPDRFSGHQFPNYSSELNVNALLLGDSALYLCASSSGPLDTQYFGPGTRLTVL.

The sample holds a few counts of this clone. This chain connects TRBV29-1 to TRBJ1-3; the D is unclear. This CDR3 has 14 amino acids. Germline V CDR1 and CDR2: SQVTM, ANQGSEA. V lost 0 bases to trimming and J lost 2 bases, with 8 bases between them. The CDR3 loop is CSVEELATGNTIYF. The CDR3 coding sequence is TGCAGCGTTGAAGAGTTGGCAACTGGAAACACCATATATTTT. Using reference TRBV29-1 and TRBJ1-3 for the parts outside the CDR3, the full variable domain is SAVISQKPSRDICQRGTSLTIQCQVDSQVTMMFWYRQQPGQSLTLIATANQGSEATYESGFVIDKFPISRPNLTFSTLTVSNMSPEDSSIYLCSVEELATGNTIYFGEGSWLTVV.

The J gene is TRBJ2-3, the V gene TRBV5-4; maybe TRBD1 (6 bases). The germline V gene encodes CDR1 SGHNT and CDR2 YYREEE (reference sequence). V lost 4 bases and J 2 bases, leaving 14 bases between the germline ends. This CDR3 is 15 amino acids long. The CDR3 region is CASSQGIGLTDTQYF. CDR3 coding DNA: TGTGCCAGCAGCCAGGGGATCGGCCTCACAGATACGCAGTATTTT.

V gene TRBV7-9 combines with J gene TRBJ1-2; TRBD1 matches 8 bases. This CDR3 region has 15 residues. V shed 1 base, J shed 4 bases, and the junction held 5 bases outside the gene matches. Germline values: CDR1 SEHNR, CDR2 FQNEAQ (reference sequence). The CDR3 bases are TGTGCCAGCAGCTTAGGGGGACAGGAACTCTATGGCTACACCTTC. Protein product: CASSLGGQELYGYTF.

The rearrangement uses TRBV5-6 and TRBJ1-4; D is unresolved. The germline V gene encodes CDR1 SGHDT and CDR2 YYEEEE. This CDR3 is 14 amino acids long. The ends were cut back, 4 bases at V and 0 bases at J, with 7 bases in the middle. The chain's CDR3 is CASSLGTTNEKLFF. In DNA form, the CDR3 reads TGTGCCAGCAGCCTGGGAACAACTAATGAAAAACTGTTTTTT.

This chain joins TRBV29-1 and TRBJ2-6; D ambiguous. V lost 0 bases to trimming and J lost 4 bases, with 16 bases between them. Germline loops: CDR1 SQVTM, CDR2 ANQGSEA. CDR3 length: 17 residues. The CDR3 sequence: CSVEDPARGLGANVLTF. The CDR3 nucleotides are TGCAGCGTTGAAGACCCCGCACGTGGGCTAGGGGCCAACGTCCTGACTTTC.

There are a few counts of this clone. The chain carries TRBV6-6 and TRBJ2-5; TRBD1 might be the D (5 bases). CDR1 and CDR2 (germline): MNHNY, SVGAGI (reference sequence). Trimming shortened V by 6 bases and J by 9 bases, and 23 bases separated the two germline ends. The CDR3 covers 15 residues. The CDR3 here is CASRSAGTSEGAQYF. The CDR3 nucleotides are TGTGCCAGCAGGTCGGCAGGCACATCCGAAGGGGCCCAGTACTTC.

CDR3 sequence reads: CASSPGGTGEYTGYEQYF. CDR3 DNA: TGTGCCAGCTCACCAGGTGGGACAGGGGAATATACTGGATACGAGCAGTACTTC. This chain joins TRBV18 and TRBJ2-7; 10 nucleotides line up with TRBD1. Germline loops: CDR1 KGHSH, CDR2 LQKENI. The CDR3 has 18 amino acids. J gave up 4 bases and V 2 bases, and 14 bases lay outside the gene matches.

The V call is TRBV5-6, the J call TRBJ2-7; TRBD2 agrees at 7 bases. This CDR3 is built from 14 residues. In germline, CDR1 is SGHDT, CDR2 YYEEEE. Trimming took 6 bases from V and 1 from J; bases not matched to a gene: 7. CDR3 sequence reads: CASTRGDQSYEQYF. The DNA for the CDR3 is TGTGCCAGCACCCGGGGGGACCAGTCCTACGAGCAGTACTTC.

The chain employs TRBV29-1 and TRBJ2-1, with D possibly TRBD2 on 6 matching bases. The CDR3 is 12 residues long. Germline V gene sequence: CDR1 SQVTM, CDR2 ANQGSEA. Trimming pared 6 bases from V and 10 bases from J, leaving 16 bases between. This CDR3 is CSVGPAGYEQFF. The CDR3 nucleotides read TGCAGCGTGGGCCCAGCGGGTTACGAGCAGTTCTTC.

The chain uses TRBV6-1 and TRBJ2-2; maybe TRBD2 (6 bases). The germline gives CDR1 MNHNS, CDR2 SASEGT. This CDR3 contains 13 residues. V gave up 7 bases and J gave up 6 bases, with 12 bases separating them. CDR3 in DNA: TGTGCCAGCACCAATAGGGAGGCCGGGGAGCTGTTTTTT. It is translated as CASTNREAGELFF.

This sequence joins TRBV27 and TRBJ1-5; D perhaps matches TRBD1 (6 bases). Per germline, CDR1 MNHEY and CDR2 SMNVEV (reference sequence). The CDR3 contains 13 residues. V gave up 5 bases and J gave up 6 bases, with 11 bases separating them. The chain's CDR3 is CASSPFRGQPQHF. CDR3 in DNA: TGTGCCAGCAGTCCATTCAGGGGTCAGCCCCAGCATTTT.

This chain links TRBV6-4 with TRBJ2-7; 8 bases fit TRBD1. V lost 4 bases to trimming and J lost 0 bases; unmatched junction nucleotides: 2. The CDR3 contains 14 residues. Germline CDR1 reads MRHNA; CDR2 reads SNTAGT. The CDR3 coding sequence is TGTGCCAGCAGTGGGACAGGGAGCTCCTACGAGCAGTACTTC. It translates to CASSGTGSSYEQYF.

This clone was observed a handful of times. The J gene is TRBJ1-4, the V gene TRBV29-1; no definite D call. Germline CDR1 and CDR2: SQVTM and ANQGSEA. The CDR3 sequence is 13 residues long. Trimming took off 6 bases at V and 3 bases at J, with 11 bases between the two ends. CDR3 region: CSVLTGPNEKLFF. In DNA form, the CDR3 reads TGCAGCGTCTTGACCGGACCTAATGAAAAACTGTTTTTT.

This clone was seen a few times. The J gene is TRBJ1-2, the V gene TRBV27, with D perhaps matching TRBD1 (5 bases). Germline CDR1 reads MNHEY; CDR2 reads SMNVEV (reference sequence). This CDR3 contains 15 residues. The V end was cut by 6 bases, the J end by 1 base, with 15 bases between. The CDR3 spells CASSGLGELNYGYTF. In DNA, the CDR3 is TGTGCCAGCAGCGGCCTGGGGGAACTTAACTATGGCTACACCTTC.

This clone was seen a handful of times. The chain carries TRBV6-5 and TRBJ2-1, with a possible D match to TRBD2 (5 bases). CDR1 MNHEY and CDR2 SVGAGI come from the germline V gene. The CDR3 loop spans 14 amino acids. The V and J ends lost 2 bases and 3 bases respectively, with 8 bases between them. The CDR3 DNA reads TGTGCCAGCAGTTACGCTGAGGGCTACAATGAGCAGTTCTTC. Translation: CASSYAEGYNEQFF.

The chain uses TRBV27 and TRBJ2-7; D is possibly TRBD2 (5 bases). CDR1 is MNHEY, CDR2 SMNVEV, per germline (reference sequence). V was trimmed by 0 bases and J by 3 bases, leaving 9 bases between them. The CDR3 is 14 amino acids. In DNA, the CDR3 is TGTGCCAGCAGTTTATCCGATCGGGGCTACGAGCAGTACTTC. As protein: CASSLSDRGYEQYF.

The J gene is TRBJ2-4, the V gene TRBV10-2; either TRBD1 or TRBD2 may supply D (6 bases each). Trimming took 10 bases from V and 9 from J, leaving 22 bases between them. There are 14 residues in the CDR3. Germline values: CDR1 WSHSY, CDR2 SAAADI. DNA of the CDR3: TGCGCCACCGAAAATCCGGGGGCGGCCACCATTCAGTACTTC. Residues: CATENPGAATIQYF.

This clone was observed a few times. This sequence joins TRBV5-6 and TRBJ2-1; D perhaps matches TRBD2 (5 bases). CDR3 length equals 18 residues. From germline, CDR1 is SGHDT and CDR2 YYEEEE. The V gene lost 2 bases and the J gene lost 7 bases, with 25 bases spanning the gap. CDR3 DNA sequence: TGTGCCAGCAGCTTTGGGAGCTCGAAAGGGTTCGTTGGAAATGAGCAGTTCTTC. It codes for CASSFGSSKGFVGNEQFF.

The genes are TRBV5-6 and TRBJ1-6; 8 nucleotides agree with TRBD1. Germline trimming cut 4 bases from V and 7 bases from J; bases unmatched to any gene: 4. This CDR3 is built from 14 residues. In germline, CDR1 is SGHDT, CDR2 YYEEEE. The CDR3 loop is CASSPGQDNSPLHF. CDR3 DNA: TGTGCCAGCAGCCCGGGACAGGACAATTCACCCCTCCACTTT.